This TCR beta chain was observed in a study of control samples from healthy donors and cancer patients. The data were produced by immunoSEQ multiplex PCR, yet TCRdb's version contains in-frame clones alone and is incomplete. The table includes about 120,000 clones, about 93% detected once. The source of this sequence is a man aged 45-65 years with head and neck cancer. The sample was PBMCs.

CDR3 sequence reads: CASSYSPGGRYEQYF. The CDR3 DNA reads as TGTGCCAGCAGTTACTCCCCAGGGGGCCGCTACGAGCAGTACTTC. The chain uses TRBV6-5 and TRBJ2-7; 8 bases agree with TRBD1. The V gene end was trimmed by 0 bases and the J gene end by 3 bases; junction bases not matched to a gene: 4. The CDR3 contains 15 residues. The V gene's germline CDR1 is MNHEY and CDR2 SVGAGI.